This T cell receptor beta chain was profiled in a study of OX40 agonist ivuxolimab in advanced cancers. Study in general: Around 40% of patients had received prior checkpoint inhibitor therapy.

The CDR3 has 16 amino acids. With 6 bases clipped from V and 8 bases from J, the junction kept 15 bases outside the gene matches. The germline V gene encodes CDR1 SGHNT and CDR2 YYREEE (reference sequence). Whole-study results and caveats: Some nonresponders additionally presented with little normalized T-cell clonal expansion. At 0.1 to 3.0 mg/kg and by week 6, clonal expansion occurred in CD4+ and CD8+ blood T cells.

TCRdb's copy holds only in-frame clones and misses some; the assay was immunoSEQ multiplex PCR. This sample has 72,000 or so clones, with 80% found just once. Of note for this clone: Its target is unknown.

The sequence was collected from an adult with an advanced solid tumor such as melanoma, head and neck, liver or kidney cancer. This rearrangement joins TRBV5-4 to TRBJ2-3, with 10 bases identical to TRBD2. The specimen comprised CD4+ or CD8+ T cells sorted from blood, sampled in a trial of the OX40 agonist ivuxolimab. The CDR3 spells CASTSDSGGPYSTQYF. As DNA, the CDR3 is TGTGCCAGCACCTCAGATAGCGGGGGGCCCTATAGTACGCAGTATTTT. The full variable domain, rest sourced from reference TRBV5-4 and TRBJ2-3, is ETGVTQSPTHLIKTRGQQVTLRCSSQSGHNTVSWYQQALGQGPQFIFQYYREEENGRGNFPPRFSGLQFPNYSSELNVNALELDDSALYLCASTSDSGGPYSTQYFGPGTRLTVL.